This T cell receptor beta chain emerged from a study of CD8 T cells in ankylosing spondylitis. Study-level results: Disease-associated clones were reportedly significantly overrepresented in matched ankylosing spondylitis synovial fluid.

This clonotype was found a few times. Its cognate antigen is unknown. TCRdb processed the 5' RACE reads anew with MiXCR; each CDR3 protein has one entry. The sample records under 300,000 distinct CDR3 sequences, roughly a tenth being singletons. The CDR3 is 17 residues long. With V trimmed by 2 bases and J by 0 bases, 9 bases remained unmatched. Looked up from germline, CDR1 is ENHRY and CDR2 is SYGVKD. The chain combines TRBV10-3 with TRBJ2-5, with TRBD2 identical over 7 bases. Sequencing was done on a sample of blood, either unsorted or a sorted T cell fraction (not recorded which). The TCR comes from a male donor with ankylosing spondylitis or in good health (not recorded which). The CDR3 DNA reads as TGTGCCATCAGTGAGGGGGCTAGCGGCACGTACCAAGAGACCCAGTACTTC. It translates to CAISEGASGTYQETQYF.